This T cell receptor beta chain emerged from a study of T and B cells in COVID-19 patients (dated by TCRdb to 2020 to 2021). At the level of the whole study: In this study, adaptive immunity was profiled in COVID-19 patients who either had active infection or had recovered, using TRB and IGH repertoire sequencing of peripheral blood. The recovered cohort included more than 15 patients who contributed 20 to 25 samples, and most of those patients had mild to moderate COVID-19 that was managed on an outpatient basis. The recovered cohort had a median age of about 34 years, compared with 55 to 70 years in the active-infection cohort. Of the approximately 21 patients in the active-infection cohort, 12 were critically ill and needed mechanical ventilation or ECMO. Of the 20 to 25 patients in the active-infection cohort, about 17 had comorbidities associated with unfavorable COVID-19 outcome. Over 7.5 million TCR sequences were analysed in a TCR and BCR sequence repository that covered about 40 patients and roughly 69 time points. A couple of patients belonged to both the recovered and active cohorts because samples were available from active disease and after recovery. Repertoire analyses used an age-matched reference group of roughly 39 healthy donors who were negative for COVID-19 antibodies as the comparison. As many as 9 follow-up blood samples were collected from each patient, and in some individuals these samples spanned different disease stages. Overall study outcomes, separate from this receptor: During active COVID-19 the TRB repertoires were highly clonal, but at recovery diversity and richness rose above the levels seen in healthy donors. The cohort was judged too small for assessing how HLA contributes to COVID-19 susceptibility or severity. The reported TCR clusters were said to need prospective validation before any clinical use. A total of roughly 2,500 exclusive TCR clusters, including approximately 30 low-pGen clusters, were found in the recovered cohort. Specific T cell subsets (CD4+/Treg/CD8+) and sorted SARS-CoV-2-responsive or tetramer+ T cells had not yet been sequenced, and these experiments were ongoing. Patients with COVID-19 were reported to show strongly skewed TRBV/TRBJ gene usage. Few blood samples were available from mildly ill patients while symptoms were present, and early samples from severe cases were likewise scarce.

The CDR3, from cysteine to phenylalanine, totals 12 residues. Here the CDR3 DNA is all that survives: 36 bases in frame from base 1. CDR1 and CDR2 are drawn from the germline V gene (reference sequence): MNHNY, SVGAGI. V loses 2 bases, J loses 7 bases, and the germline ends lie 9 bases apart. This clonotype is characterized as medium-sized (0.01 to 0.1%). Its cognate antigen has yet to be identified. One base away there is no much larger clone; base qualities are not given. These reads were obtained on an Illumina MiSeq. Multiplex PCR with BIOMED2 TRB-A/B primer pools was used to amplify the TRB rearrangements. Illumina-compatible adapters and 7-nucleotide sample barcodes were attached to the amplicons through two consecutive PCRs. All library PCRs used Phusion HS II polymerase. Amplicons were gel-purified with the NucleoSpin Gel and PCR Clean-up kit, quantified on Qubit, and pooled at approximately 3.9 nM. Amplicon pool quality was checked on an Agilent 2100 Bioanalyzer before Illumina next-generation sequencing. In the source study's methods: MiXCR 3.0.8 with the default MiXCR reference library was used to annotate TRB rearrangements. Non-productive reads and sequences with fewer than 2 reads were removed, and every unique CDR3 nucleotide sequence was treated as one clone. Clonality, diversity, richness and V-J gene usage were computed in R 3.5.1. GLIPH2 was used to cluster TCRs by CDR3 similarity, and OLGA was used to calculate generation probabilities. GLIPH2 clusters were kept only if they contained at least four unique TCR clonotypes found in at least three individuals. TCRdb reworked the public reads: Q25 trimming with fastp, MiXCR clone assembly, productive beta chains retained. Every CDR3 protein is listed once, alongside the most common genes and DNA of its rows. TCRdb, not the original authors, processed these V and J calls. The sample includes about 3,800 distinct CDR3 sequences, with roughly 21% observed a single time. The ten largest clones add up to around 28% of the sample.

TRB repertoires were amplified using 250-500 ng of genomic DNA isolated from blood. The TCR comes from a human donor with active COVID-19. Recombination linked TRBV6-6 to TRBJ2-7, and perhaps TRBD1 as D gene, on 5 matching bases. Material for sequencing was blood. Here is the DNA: TGTGCCAGCAGTTACAGGGGTGGGGAGCAGTACTTC. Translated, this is CASSYRGGEQYF.